This entry describes one T cell receptor beta chain. What it binds is not known. This record belongs to a study of identical twins. Regarding the study as a whole: Abundant beta clonotypes from cord blood had fewer insertions, unlike memory repertoires, which showed none. Not following the same donors, the study drew its conclusions from cross-sectional statistical analysis.

TCRdb itself ran the 5' RACE reads through MiXCR, one entry per CDR3 protein. The sample consists of just over 500,000 distinct CDR3 sequences, roughly 21% of them appearing once. Unmatched junction bases numbered 12, after V lost 6 bases and J lost 1 base. The CDR3 is 16 residues long. The germline gives CDR1 MNHEY, CDR2 SVGAGI. This sample was shared with a second study, whose subject was T cells expressing NK-cell markers. In that study: Sorting was restricted to alpha-beta TCR T cells by an anti-gamma-delta TCR antibody in several experiments.

The chain combines TRBV6-5 with TRBJ2-7; 7 bases are shared with TRBD1. The receptor comes from a woman under 30 in good health. The sequenced sample consisted of CD4+ T cells sorted from blood. Here the CDR3 reads CASRLPRGQASYEQYF. The DNA for the CDR3 is TGTGCCAGCAGATTACCTCGTGGACAGGCATCCTACGAGCAGTACTTC.